This section outlines one T cell receptor beta chain sequence together with its context. Its specificity is not known. The junction and the germline gene differ at one end; a read error may be behind it. Researchers prepared the TCRbeta library using unique molecular identifiers, the study reports. One entry per CDR3 protein, called by TCRdb with MiXCR from the PCR reads. The sample gives approximately 300,000 distinct CDR3 sequences, around 10% of which show up once; roughly a quarter is in the top ten. This CDR3 has 11 residues. CDR1 MGHDK and CDR2 SYGVNS come from the germline V gene. This specimen comes from a study of T-cell reconstitution after alpha-beta-depleted transplantation in children. Overall study results and limits: T-cell counts and diversity at one year following transplant were attributed mainly to newly produced T cells. Several hundred graft clones that had expanded were reportedly the source of alpha-beta T cells about two months after transplant. Surviving recipient cells, namely T cells and thymic progenitors, were the source of high day-60 TCRbeta diversity in some patients.

The TCR was taken from a male patient between 2 and 15 years old who had a stem cell transplant for chronic granulomatous disease, so the T cells may come from the graft donor. The chain recombines TRBV25-1 with TRBJ1-1; possible D gene TRBD1, 5 bases. The sample consisted of peripheral blood, taken 180 days after TCRalphabeta/CD19-depleted stem cell transplant. Written as DNA, the CDR3 is TGTGCCAGCAGTATCGGGGGTGAAGCTCTCTTT. Its protein product is CASSIGGEALF.